Presented here are 6 T cell receptor beta chains from one specimen sequenced in a study of shared clonotypes between healthy human individuals. Positively selected for CCR7, the CD45RO-negative cells used as naive CD8 cells excluded terminally differentiated effector memory CD45RA+ cells. Sequencing was performed with immunoSEQ multiplex PCR; in TCRdb, only in-frame clones are kept and a portion is missing. Of hundreds of thousands of clones in the sample, around 96% are singletons; the top ten hold approximately 0.11%. Sequencing input: naive CD8+ T cells sorted from blood. The receptors derive from a woman in her 30s in good health.

The count of this clone is one. J is TRBJ1-2 and V is TRBV15; D is ambiguous. Per germline, CDR1 LNHNV and CDR2 YYDKDF (reference sequence). Deletions cut 1 base from V and 6 bases from J, with 21 bases between. The CDR3 covers 17 residues. This CDR3 is CATSRVAGRVQRDGYTF. CDR3 DNA: TGTGCCACCAGCAGAGTGGCCGGTAGGGTGCAGAGGGATGGCTACACCTTC.

The chain joins TRBV6-5 to TRBJ2-2; weak D call: TRBD1 (5 bases). V was trimmed by 4 bases and J by 5 bases, leaving 8 bases between them. The CDR3 sequence is 13 residues long. The germline gives CDR1 MNHEY, CDR2 SVGAGI. In DNA, the CDR3 is TGTGCCAGCAGTTCAGGGATGACCGGGGAGCTGTTTTTT. As protein: CASSSGMTGELFF.

The V call is TRBV4-1, the J call TRBJ2-7; TRBD1 agrees at 7 bases. After removal of 2 bases from V and 5 bases from J, the junction contained 9 bases not matched to a gene. CDR1 and CDR2 (germline): MGHRA, YSYEKL. The CDR3 covers 15 residues. The CDR3 sequence: CASSQSAGGVNEQYF. The CDR3 region has the DNA TGCGCCAGCAGCCAAAGTGCAGGGGGTGTCAACGAGCAGTACTTC.

This clone was counted a single time. The V gene is TRBV5-1, the J gene TRBJ2-1; 10 bases line up with TRBD2. The V and J ends lost 3 bases and 3 bases, in that order; junction bases with no gene match: 15. This CDR3 has 19 residues. Germline CDR1 reads SGHRS; CDR2 reads YFSETQ. DNA of the CDR3: TGCGCCAGCAGCTCGCGGACTAGCGGCCTTGGGCCCAACTACAATGAGCAGTTCTTC. This translates into CASSSRTSGLGPNYNEQFF.

The V and J genes are TRBV21-1 and TRBJ1-5. TRBV21-1 is a pseudogene locus. CDR3 length: 14 amino acids. The CDR3: CASSDRDGNQPQHF. For the CDR3, the DNA is TGTGCCAGCAGCGACCGGGACGGCAATCAGCCCCAGCATTTT.

In nucleotides, the CDR3 is TGTGCCAGCAGAGGGCCCGACAGGGGAAAGGACGAGCAGTACTTC. This translates into CASRGPDRGKDEQYF. This chain joins TRBV21-1 and TRBJ2-7; the DNA was not used to check the table's D call, TRBD1. TRBV21-1 has pseudogene status. This CDR3 has 15 amino acids.